These T cell receptor beta chains were read from a single sample in a study of identical twins. MiXCR was run by TCRdb on the 5' RACE reads, yielding one entry per CDR3 protein. The sample includes over 200,000 distinct CDR3 sequences, about 6.7% seen only once; the top ten take approximately 15%. The sample was also linked to a second study, of T cells expressing NK-cell markers.

What was sequenced was CD8+ T cells sorted from blood. Receptors originate from a woman aged 18-30 years in good health. Each CDR3 is given without its conserved first and last residue.

J gene: TRBJ2-5; V gene: TRBV29-1; CDR3 protein: SVLRGKIEETQY
J gene: TRBJ2-2; V gene: TRBV20-1; CDR3 protein: SASRSGLAGNTGELF
J gene: TRBJ2-6; V gene: TRBV7-2; CDR3 protein: ASSFQRWSGANVLT
J gene: TRBJ2-2; V gene: TRBV3-1; CDR3 protein: ASSPRRAVAGELF
J gene: TRBJ2-1; V gene: TRBV9; CDR3 protein: ASSTPVLGGGYYEQF
J gene: TRBJ2-3; V gene: TRBV7-3; CDR3 protein: ASSSVGTADTQY
J gene: TRBJ1-2; V gene: TRBV6-2/TRBV6-3; CDR3 protein: ATRLTVHGYT
J gene: TRBJ2-7; V gene: TRBV29-1; CDR3 protein: SVAGGFYEQY
J gene: TRBJ2-7; V gene: TRBV7-3; CDR3 protein: ASSPLMGLGEQY
J gene: TRBJ2-3; V gene: TRBV24-1; CDR3 protein: ATSETTSVNTDTQY
J gene: TRBJ1-1; V gene: TRBV7-9; CDR3 protein: ASSLPDSTLNTEAF
J gene: TRBJ1-1; V gene: TRBV29-1; CDR3 protein: SARTGENTEAF
J gene: TRBJ1-2; V gene: TRBV5-4; CDR3 protein: ASSFGGPNYGYT
J gene: TRBJ2-1; V gene: TRBV5-1; CDR3 protein: ASRAGLAAYNEQF
J gene: TRBJ1-1; V gene: TRBV5-8; CDR3 protein: ASSPGLLGSF
J gene: TRBJ2-1; V gene: TRBV6-2/TRBV6-3; CDR3 protein: ASSPRLVWEQF
J gene: TRBJ2-1; V gene: TRBV11-2; CDR3 protein: ASSHPISSYNEQF
J gene: TRBJ1-2; V gene: TRBV3-1; CDR3 protein: ASSLRDNEVYGYT